These 28 T cell receptor beta chains share one sample of origin, sequenced in a study of beta chain features in type 1 diabetes. The authors reverse transcribed all of the isolated RNA, so sequencing captured expressed TCRB transcripts. Measured with immunoSEQ multiplex PCR; TCRdb has only the in-frame clones, and not every one. The table includes about 240,000 clones, around 26% detected once. Sequenced input: central memory CD4+ T cells from blood. These receptors came from a young man in good health.

In this sample, this clone turned up a few times. J is TRBJ2-7 and V is TRBV30; weak D call: TRBD2 (6 bases). CDR3 size: 13 residues. V was shortened by 3 bases and J by 6 bases, with 15 bases between the two germline ends. Germline CDR1 GTSNPN, CDR2 SVGIG (reference sequence). CDR3 loop: CAWRNQGGGEQYF. The CDR3 nucleotides read TGTGCCTGGAGGAACCAGGGAGGCGGCGAGCAGTACTTC.

This clone has only a few counts. The chain employs TRBV13 and TRBJ2-5; 10 bases fit TRBD1. From germline, CDR1 is PRHDT and CDR2 FYEKMQ (reference sequence). The length of the CDR3 is 14 residues. Germline trimming cut 5 bases from V and 4 bases from J; bases unmatched to any gene: 4. In DNA form, the CDR3 reads TGTGCCAGCAGCCCCGGGACAGGGGCAGAGACCCAGTACTTC. Its translation: CASSPGTGAETQYF.

This chain joins TRBV14 and TRBJ1-1, with D uncertain. The CDR3 has 13 residues. Trimming shortened V by 6 bases and J by 1 base, and 9 bases separated the two germline ends. Per germline, CDR1 SGHDN and CDR2 FVKESK. The DNA of the CDR3 is TGTGCCAGCAGATTCGCACGGAACACTGAAGCTTTCTTT. Amino acids: CASRFARNTEAFF.

This clone has only a few counts. This chain links TRBV5-4 with TRBJ2-1, with 8 bases fitting TRBD2. Germline-derived CDR1 and CDR2 are SGHNT and YYREEE (reference sequence). The V and J ends lost 2 bases and 9 bases, in that order; junction bases with no gene match: 7. CDR3 length equals 14 residues. For the CDR3, the DNA is TGTGCCAGCAGCTTTACCGGGACTAGGAGTGAGCAGTTCTTC. It yields the protein CASSFTGTRSEQFF.

V and J are TRBV7-9 and TRBJ2-5; D is ambiguous. V was trimmed by 2 bases and J by 2 bases, leaving 6 bases between them. CDR1 is SEHNR and CDR2 is FQNEAQ in the germline V gene (reference sequence). The CDR3 is 13 residues long. The CDR3 reads CASSLWPQETQYF. The CDR3 bases are TGTGCCAGCAGCTTATGGCCTCAAGAGACCCAGTACTTC.

The chain recombines TRBV2 with TRBJ2-7; TRBD1 might be the D (6 bases). Trimming left V 5 bases short and J 3 bases short, with 8 bases between. CDR1 and CDR2 from the germline V gene are SNHLY and FYNNEI. The CDR3 has 12 residues. In DNA form, the CDR3 reads TGTGCCAGCAGTTCAGGGGTCTACGAGCAGTACTTC. Translation gives CASSSGVYEQYF.

CDR3 residues: CASSLEQAFF. The CDR3 region has the DNA TGTGCCAGCAGCTTAGAGCAGGCTTTCTTT. V usage is TRBV7-8 and J usage is TRBJ1-1; D unclear. V lost 1 base to trimming and J lost 11 bases, with 5 bases between them. The CDR3 has 10 amino acids. The germline V gene encodes CDR1 SGHVS and CDR2 FQNEAQ. Looking up the rest from reference TRBV7-8 and TRBJ1-1 gives the full variable domain: GAGVSQSPRYKVAKRGQDVALRCDPISGHVSLFWYQQALGQGPEFLTYFQNEAQLDKSGLPSDRFFAERPEGSVSTLKIQRTQQEDSAVYLCASSLEQAFFGQGTRLTVV.

This clone was seen ten or more times. This chain joins TRBV18 and TRBJ2-6, with TRBD1 matching over 9 bases. This CDR3 has 20 amino acids. The germline gives CDR1 KGHSH, CDR2 LQKENI. With V trimmed by 4 bases and J by 0 bases, 13 bases remained unmatched. CDR3: CASSLGTGTIRSSGANVLTF. In DNA, the CDR3 is TGTGCCAGCTCACTAGGGACAGGGACGATAAGAAGCTCTGGGGCCAACGTCCTGACTTTC.

V is TRBV7-2 and J is TRBJ1-5; D call uncertain. V was trimmed by 3 bases and J by 4 bases, leaving 7 bases between them. From germline, CDR1 is SGHTA and CDR2 FQGNSA. The CDR3 has 13 residues. CDR3 amino acids: CASSLSGNQPQHF. The CDR3 coding sequence is TGTGCCAGCAGCTTGAGCGGAAATCAGCCCCAGCATTTT. Supplemented by reference TRBV7-2 and TRBJ1-5, the full variable domain reads GAGVSQSPSNKVTEKGKDVELRCDPISGHTALYWYRQSLGQGLEFLIYFQGNSAPDKSGLPSDRFSAERTGGSVSTLTIQRTQQEDSAVYLCASSLSGNQPQHFGDGTRLSIL.

This chain uses TRBV5-4 with TRBJ2-1; 12 bases line up with TRBD2. CDR1 and CDR2 (germline): SGHNT, YYREEE (reference sequence). The V and J ends lost 7 bases and 9 bases, in that order; junction bases with no gene match: 11. The CDR3 loop spans 15 amino acids. The CDR3, as DNA: TGTGCCAGCGGAACTAGCGGGGGGACCTACGGTGAGCAGTTCTTC. Its protein is CASGTSGGTYGEQFF.

This clone was recorded many times. The same CDR3 arises from other DNA sequences in this sample as well. This chain connects TRBV5-1 to TRBJ2-1, with D hard to call. This CDR3 is built from 11 residues. The V end was cut by 2 bases, the J end by 8 bases, with 5 bases between. The germline V gene has CDR1 SGHRS and CDR2 YFSETQ. The CDR3 region is CASSFKDEQFF. CDR3 nucleotide sequence: TGCGCCAGCAGCTTCAAAGATGAGCAGTTCTTC.

On this clone: The same CDR3 also results from other DNA sequences found in this sample. The chain carries TRBV27 and TRBJ1-5; no definite D call. The CDR3 loop spans 14 amino acids. CDR1 is MNHEY, CDR2 SMNVEV, per germline (reference sequence). The ends were cut back, 3 bases at V and 2 bases at J, with 8 bases in the middle. This CDR3 reads CASSFGQGNQPQHF. CDR3 DNA sequence: TGTGCCAGCAGTTTCGGGCAGGGCAATCAGCCCCAGCATTTT.

CDR3: CASSSDTRTDTQYF. The CDR3 coding sequence is TGTGCCAGCAGCTCGGACACTCGCACAGATACGCAGTATTTT. The chain joins TRBV7-2 to TRBJ2-3, with D possibly TRBD1 on 5 matching bases. The germline V and J ends were trimmed by 4 bases and 1 base, with 9 bases remaining between them. Germline V lookup: CDR1 SGHTA, CDR2 FQGNSA. This CDR3 is built from 14 residues.

This chain uses TRBV2 with TRBJ2-3, with 7 bases identical to TRBD2. The CDR3 consists of 15 residues. Germline V gene data show CDR1 as SNHLY and CDR2 as FYNNEI. With 6 bases clipped from V and 1 base from J, the junction kept 7 bases outside the gene matches. The CDR3 nucleotides read TGTGCCAGCAGCATTCGGGACTATCGCACAGATACGCAGTATTTT. The encoded protein is CASSIRDYRTDTQYF.

This sequence joins TRBV5-1 and TRBJ2-1; 8 bases fit TRBD2. Looked up from germline, CDR1 is SGHRS and CDR2 is YFSETQ. CDR3 length: 16 amino acids. J lost 0 bases, V lost 1 base, and 3 bases had no gene match. CDR3: CASSLIAGSSYNEQFF. The CDR3 DNA follows: TGCGCCAGCAGCTTGATAGCGGGGAGCTCCTACAATGAGCAGTTCTTC.

This clone was found a few times. CDR3 DNA: TGTGCCAGCAGTCAGCGCCTAGCGGGAGGGTACAATGAGCAGTTCTTC. Amino acid sequence: CASSQRLAGGYNEQFF. The chain recombines TRBV27 with TRBJ2-1; TRBD2 matches at 12 bases. Germline assignment: CDR1 MNHEY and CDR2 SMNVEV (reference sequence). V shed 5 bases, J shed 4 bases, and the junction held 6 bases outside the gene matches. This CDR3 contains 16 residues.

The chain employs TRBV11-2 and TRBJ2-5, with D tentatively TRBD1 (5 bases). Germline V gene data show CDR1 as SGHAT and CDR2 as FQNNGV. This CDR3 is 14 amino acids long. Trimming pared 7 bases from V and 5 bases from J, leaving 17 bases between. The CDR3 DNA reads TGTGCCAGCACCCAGGACATTTTGGGGGAGACCCAGTACTTC. This gives the protein CASTQDILGETQYF.

In its sample, this clone was seen a few times. The chain links TRBV19 to TRBJ2-7; no clear D gene. V was cut by 5 bases and J by 2 bases, with 19 bases left in between. The germline gives CDR1 LNHDA, CDR2 SQIVND (reference sequence). The CDR3 runs 16 residues. CDR3 residues: CASSSFDQTGAYEQYF. For the CDR3, the DNA is TGTGCCAGTAGTTCCTTCGACCAGACTGGGGCCTACGAGCAGTACTTC.

CDR3 nucleotides: TGTGCCAGCAGCGTAAGGCCGGACGGAGTCACAGATACGCAGTATTTT. Its protein product is CASSVRPDGVTDTQYF. V is TRBV9 and J is TRBJ2-3; no definite D call. The CDR3 is 16 amino acids. The V gene lost 1 base and the J gene lost 2 bases, with 14 bases spanning the gap. Germline CDR1 reads SGDLS; CDR2 reads YYNGEE.

The chain recombines TRBV7-7 with TRBJ2-5, with TRBD2 matching over 8 bases. The V gene end was trimmed by 2 bases and the J gene end by 5 bases; junction bases not matched to a gene: 7. The CDR3 is 15 amino acids. Germline lookup yields CDR1 SSHAT and CDR2 FNYEAQ (reference sequence). CDR3 coding DNA: TGTGCCAGCAGCTTAACTAGCGGTAGTTTGGAGACCCAGTACTTC. Its translation: CASSLTSGSLETQYF.

This clone occurred a few times. The genes are TRBV6-6 and TRBJ2-5; D gene unclear. Germline V gene lookup returns CDR1 MNHNY and CDR2 SVGAGI (reference sequence). This CDR3 has 15 residues. Trimming cost V 0 bases and J 5 bases, with 13 bases left between them. The CDR3 sequence is CASSYSSTKAETQYF. CDR3 coding DNA: TGTGCCAGCAGTTACTCGTCCACAAAGGCGGAGACCCAGTACTTC.

This clone was observed a few times. Other DNA sequences from this sample encode an identical CDR3 as well. This chain joins TRBV7-2 and TRBJ2-1; 7 positions match TRBD1. Germline lookup yields CDR1 SGHTA and CDR2 FQGNSA. This CDR3 has 14 amino acids. With 5 bases clipped from V and 4 bases from J, the junction kept 5 bases outside the gene matches. The CDR3 region is CASSPDRTYNEQFF. In nucleotides, the CDR3 is TGTGCCAGCAGCCCGGACAGGACTTACAATGAGCAGTTCTTC.

The rearrangement uses TRBV6-5 and TRBJ2-7, with D unresolved. Trimming stripped 4 bases from V and 4 bases from J, with 14 bases between. Germline V lookup: CDR1 MNHEY, CDR2 SVGAGI. The CDR3 is made up of 14 amino acids. CDR3 amino acids: CASSSLPQRYEQYF. The CDR3 nucleotides are TGTGCCAGCAGTTCCCTGCCCCAGCGTTACGAGCAGTACTTC.

The rearrangement uses TRBV30 and TRBJ1-2, with 8 nucleotides matching TRBD1. V lost 0 bases, J lost 14 bases, and 14 bases stayed unmatched. The CDR3 is 14 residues long. Looked up from germline, CDR1 is GTSNPN and CDR2 is SVGIG (reference sequence). CDR3 in amino acids: CAWSVLGQGGRLTF. The CDR3 DNA reads TGTGCCTGGAGTGTACTAGGACAGGGCGGCAGGCTAACCTTC.

This clone has just a few counts. The junction departs from germline at one end; a sequencing error may be responsible. This chain uses TRBV20-1 with TRBJ2-4, with 8 bases fitting TRBD1. Per germline, CDR1 DFQATT and CDR2 SNEGSKA (reference sequence). The CDR3 has 11 residues. Here the CDR3 reads CSARVGDRFNF. Here the CDR3 DNA reads TGCAGTGCTAGAGTGGGGGACAGGTTCAACTTC.

This sequence joins TRBV6-5 and TRBJ1-5, with 7 bases fitting TRBD1. The CDR3 is 13 amino acids. CDR1 is MNHEY, CDR2 SVGAGI, per germline. V dropped 5 bases and J dropped 6; count of bases not matched to a gene: 4. DNA for the CDR3: TGTGCCAGCAGTCCCGACAGGGTTCAGCCCCAGCATTTT. Its protein product is CASSPDRVQPQHF.

This clone is labeled as medium-sized (0.01 to 0.1%). This same CDR3 is encoded by further DNA sequences in the sample. The V gene is TRBV30, the J gene TRBJ2-1, with 9 bases that match TRBD2. V was pared by 2 bases and J by 9 bases, with 8 bases of the junction left unmatched. Looked up from germline, CDR1 is GTSNPN and CDR2 is SVGIG (reference sequence). This CDR3 has 14 amino acids. This CDR3 is CAWSTGVAGAEQFF. CDR3 DNA sequence: TGTGCCTGGAGTACTGGGGTAGCGGGGGCTGAGCAGTTCTTC.

The sample holds a few counts of this clone. The chain couples TRBV6-1 to TRBJ1-5; 7 bases line up with TRBD1. The CDR3 has 13 residues. CDR1 MNHNS and CDR2 SASEGT come from the germline V gene. With 4 bases clipped from V and 6 bases from J, the junction kept 3 bases outside the gene matches. CDR3 loop: CASSGTGLQPQHF. The CDR3 DNA sequence: TGTGCCAGCAGTGGGACAGGACTTCAGCCCCAGCATTTT.